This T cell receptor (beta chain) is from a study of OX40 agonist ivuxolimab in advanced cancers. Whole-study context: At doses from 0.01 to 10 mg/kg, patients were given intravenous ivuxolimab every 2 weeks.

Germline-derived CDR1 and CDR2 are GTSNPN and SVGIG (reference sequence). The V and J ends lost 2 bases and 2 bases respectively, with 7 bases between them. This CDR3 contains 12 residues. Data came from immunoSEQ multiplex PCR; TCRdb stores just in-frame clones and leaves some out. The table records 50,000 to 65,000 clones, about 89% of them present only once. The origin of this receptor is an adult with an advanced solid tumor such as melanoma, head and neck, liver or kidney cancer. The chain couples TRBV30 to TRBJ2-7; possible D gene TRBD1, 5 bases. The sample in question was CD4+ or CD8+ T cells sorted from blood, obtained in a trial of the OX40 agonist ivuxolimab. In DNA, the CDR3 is TGTGCCTGGAGTAGGGGAACCTACGAGCAGTACTTC. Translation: CAWSRGTYEQYF.